The 8 T cell receptor beta chains given below trace back to one sample, sequenced in a study of T cell responses to AZD1222 COVID-19 vaccine. Repertoires were generated with immunoSEQ multiplex PCR, while TCRdb's copy carries only in-frame clones and drops some. The table lists 110,000 or so clones, around 88% of them singletons. Sequenced material: peripheral blood, taken 28 days after the second AZD1222 dose. The receptors come from an adult who received the AZD1222 COVID-19 vaccine.

This rearrangement joins TRBV18 to TRBJ1-1; TRBD1 is a possible D gene (5 bases). This CDR3 has 16 amino acids. V shed 0 bases and J shed 0 bases, with 11 bases lying between them. CDR1 and CDR2 from the germline V gene are KGHSH and LQKENI. CDR3 protein: CASSPPWSRVNTEAFF. CDR3 in DNA: TGTGCCAGCTCACCACCGTGGAGCAGGGTGAACACTGAAGCTTTCTTT. The full variable domain, in which reference TRBV18 and TRBJ1-1 provide the parts outside the CDR3, is NAGVMQNPRHLVRRRGQEARLRCSPMKGHSHVYWYRQLPEEGLKFMVYLQKENIIDESGMPKERFSAEFPKEGPSILRIQQVVRGDSAAYFCASSPPWSRVNTEAFFGQGTRLTVV.

The table lists this clone with a count of one. J is TRBJ1-1 and V is TRBV7-2; D not certain. Trimming shortened V by 2 bases and J by 1 base, and 5 bases separated the two germline ends. Germline V gene lookup returns CDR1 SGHTA and CDR2 FQGNSA. The CDR3 runs to 13 residues. The CDR3 is CASSLTRNTEAFF. The CDR3 DNA is TGTGCCAGCAGCTTAACCCGGAACACTGAAGCTTTCTTT.

The V gene is TRBV12-3 or TRBV12-4, the J gene TRBJ1-1, with 8 bases that match TRBD1. The V gene end was trimmed by 5 bases and the J gene end by 7 bases; junction bases not matched to a gene: 6. CDR3 length: 13 residues. CDR3 region: CASSRGQASEAFF. The CDR3 region has the DNA TGTGCCAGCAGTCGGGGACAGGCGAGTGAAGCTTTCTTT.

This chain joins TRBV5-1 and TRBJ2-6; TRBD2 might be the D (7 bases). This CDR3 has 17 residues. CDR1 is SGHRS, CDR2 YFSETQ, per germline. V was clipped by 5 bases and J by 0 bases, with 15 bases between them. CDR3 sequence (DNA): TGCGCCAGCAGTTCGGGGGGCCTCAGCTCTGGGGCCAACGTCCTGACTTTC. Residues: CASSSGGLSSGANVLTF.

The rearrangement links TRBV10-2 to TRBJ1-6; D may be TRBD1 (5 bases). Germline V gene data show CDR1 as WSHSY and CDR2 as SAAADI. Trimming removed 4 bases from V and 7 bases from J, with 17 bases in between. The CDR3 runs to 16 residues. The CDR3 bases are TGCGCCAGCAGTGCGTCCGCGGGGGGAATCAATTCACCCCTCCACTTT. Protein sequence: CASSASAGGINSPLHF.

The chain combines TRBV4-2 with TRBJ1-2; D perhaps matches TRBD1 (6 bases). The CDR3 length is 15 residues. CDR1 and CDR2 from the germline V gene are LGHNA and YNFKEQ. Between the trimmed V and J ends, which lost 0 bases and 8 bases, there was a span of 16 bases. CDR3 amino acids: CASSQDSQGGGGYTF. CDR3 nucleotide sequence: TGTGCCAGCAGCCAAGACTCACAGGGAGGCGGGGGCTACACCTTC.

This chain connects TRBV9 to TRBJ1-1; D call uncertain. The CDR3 length is 14 residues. The germline gives CDR1 SGDLS, CDR2 YYNGEE. V lost 0 bases, J lost 2 bases, and 8 bases lay in between. In DNA form, the CDR3 reads TGTGCCAGCAGCGTAGGTCAGTTAAACACTGAAGCTTTCTTT. It encodes CASSVGQLNTEAFF.

This rearrangement joins TRBV2 to TRBJ2-3, with 7 bases identical to TRBD2. This CDR3 is built from 14 residues. From germline, CDR1 is SNHLY and CDR2 FYNNEI. V lost 7 bases, J lost 0 bases, and 4 bases stayed unmatched. The CDR3 here is CASKRAGSTDTQYF. CDR3 DNA: TGTGCCAGCAAGCGAGCGGGGAGCACAGATACGCAGTATTTT.